What follows describes a single T cell receptor beta chain. This entry comes from a study of Graves' ophthalmopathy and Graves' hyperthyroidism. Turning to the study itself: Blood was drawn at initial diagnosis, before any treatment.

The V gene lost 3 bases and the J gene lost 4 bases, with 7 bases spanning the gap. Germline CDR1 and CDR2: LNHNV and YYDKDF (reference sequence). The CDR3 spans 13 residues. Amplifying from RNA transcripts, the study obtained TCR beta CDR3 regions. An opening RT-PCR round employed HTBI primers and preceded a second-round multiplex PCR. TCRdb reprocessed the multiplex PCR reads via MiXCR and lists one record per CDR3 protein. This sample has approximately 700,000 distinct CDR3 sequences; around 40% occur once, and the top ten carry roughly 45%. The sequence was collected from an adult man with Graves' ophthalmopathy. The rearrangement joins TRBV15 to TRBJ1-3; no clear D gene. Sequencing input: peripheral blood. CDR3 sequence reads: CATSSVPGNTIYF. CDR3 nucleotide sequence: TGTGCCACCAGCAGCGTTCCGGGAAACACCATATATTTT.